The 29 T cell receptor beta chains below were found in one sample sequenced in a study of T cell clonality in common variable immunodeficiency. No antigens are known for them. Sequenced by immunoSEQ multiplex PCR; TCRdb stores in-frame clones only, minus some. The data show about 31,000 clones, none appearing only once, with approximately 7% held by the ten largest. Broader study findings: Fewer deletions and N-nucleotide insertions were reportedly seen in common variable immunodeficiency TCR beta sequences.

Sequenced input: peripheral blood mononuclear cells. The source of these receptors is a human donor with common variable immunodeficiency.

Partial CDR3 DNA: TGCAGTGCTAGGCCCGGCGGTAGATGGGAGACC. Protein sequence: CSARPGGRWET. The entire CDR3 is CSARPGGRWETQYF. V gene TRBV20-1 combines with J gene TRBJ2-5; no reliable D call. The missing CDR3 end, 3 residues past where the read stops, is filled in from the germline J gene. From germline, CDR1 is DFQATT and CDR2 SNEGSKA (reference sequence). The CDR3 length is 14 residues. Trimming took 3 bases from V and 5 from J, leaving 16 bases between them.

This clone has at least ten counts. The CDR3 is cut off 3 residues early in the read; its end comes from the germline J gene. The V gene is TRBV18, the J gene TRBJ1-1; 8 bases fit TRBD1. This CDR3 spans 15 amino acids. Germline V lookup: CDR1 KGHSH, CDR2 LQKENI. The trim removed 0 bases at V and 1 base at J, leaving 1 base unmatched. CDR3 sequence reads: CASSPPGQANTEAFF. Partial CDR3 DNA: TGTGCCAGCTCACCACCGGGACAGGCGAACACTGAA.

About this clone: This CDR3 is also generated by other DNA sequences in the sample. The CDR3 sequence: CAWSRGYGYTF. The CDR3 bases that were read are TGTGCCTGGAGCAGGGGCTATGGC. The V call is TRBV30, the J call TRBJ1-2; TRBD1 might be the D (6 bases). The CDR3 end lies 3 residues beyond the end of the read and is filled in from the germline J gene. Germline loops: CDR1 GTSNPN, CDR2 SVGIG (reference sequence). V lost 3 bases and J lost 4, with 6 bases in between. This CDR3 region has 11 residues.

This clone has a count of ten or more. The observed sequence ends 3 residues before the CDR3 terminus, with the missing tail filled in from the germline J gene. The rearrangement joins TRBV20-1 to TRBJ2-1; 10 nucleotides align to TRBD2. This CDR3 comprises 14 residues. CDR1 and CDR2 from the germline V gene are DFQATT and SNEGSKA (reference sequence). Losses at the gene ends were 6 bases for V and 6 bases for J; bases not matched to a gene: 8. The CDR3 is CSAGLAGVTNEQFF. The covered CDR3 bases are TGCAGTGCGGGTCTAGCGGGGGTCACCAATGAG.

Concerning this clone itself: This probably arose from a read error, given a far larger clone one base away. CDR3 DNA, as far as it was read: TGTGCCTGGACAGGGAGCGGGGGAGCCAAAAACATT. Protein product: CAWTGSGGAKNI. The CDR3 in full is CAWTGSGGAKNIQYF. The chain links TRBV30 to TRBJ2-4; 8 bases line up with TRBD2. The missing CDR3 end, 3 residues past where the read stops, is filled in from the germline J gene. V shed 4 bases, J shed 0 bases, and the junction held 5 bases outside the gene matches. Per the germline V gene, CDR1 is GTSNPN and CDR2 is SVGIG (reference sequence). The CDR3 extends over 15 amino acids. The whole variable domain, filled in from reference TRBV30 and TRBJ2-4, reads SQTIHQWPATLVQPVGSPLSLECTVEGTSNPNLYWYRQAAGRGLQLLFYSVGIGQISSEVPQNLSASRPQDRQFILSSKKLLLSDSGFYLCAWTGSGGAKNIQYFGAGTRLSVL.

The sample holds many counts of this clone. The read ends 3 residues early relative to the CDR3; the germline J gene fills the gap. This chain uses TRBV12-3 or TRBV12-4 with TRBJ1-5; possibly TRBD1 for D (6 bases). This CDR3 region has 19 residues. V was shortened by 0 bases and J by 0 bases, with 18 bases between the two germline ends. The sequenced CDR3 bases are TGTGCCAGCAGTTTAGCCCCCCTGGCAGGGACACATAGCAATCAGCCC. Residues: CASSLAPLAGTHSNQP. The whole CDR3 protein reads CASSLAPLAGTHSNQPQHF.

About this clone: The read ends 3 residues early relative to the CDR3; the germline J gene fills the gap. V gene TRBV30 combines with J gene TRBJ1-5; D is perhaps TRBD1 (5 bases). Between the trimmed V and J ends, which lost 0 bases and 0 bases, there was a span of 12 bases. This CDR3 is 16 amino acids long. CDR1 is GTSNPN and CDR2 is SVGIG in the germline V gene (reference sequence). The CDR3 region is CAWSVRGYNSNQPQHF. CDR3 bases read: TGTGCCTGGAGTGTAAGGGGATATAATAGCAATCAGCCC.

This clone was seen repeatedly, ten times or more. The read ends 3 residues shy of where the CDR3 ends; the end is completed using the germline J gene. This sequence joins TRBV5-5 and TRBJ1-1, with a weak D call TRBD1 (5 bases). Trimming stripped 4 bases from V and 4 bases from J, with 11 bases between. The CDR3 has 13 amino acids. The germline CDR1 and CDR2 sequences are SGHKS and YYEKEE (reference sequence). The CDR3 sequence is CASSLIQGTEAFF. CDR3 bases read: TGTGCCAGCAGCCTGATTCAGGGCACTGAA.

About this clone itself: With the read ending 3 residues before the CDR3 end, the germline J gene is used to fill in that end. The chain is built from TRBV7-3 and TRBJ1-2, with 12 bases lining up with TRBD1. CDR3 length: 15 residues. Germline assignment: CDR1 SGHTA and CDR2 FQGTGA. V lost 8 bases and J lost 2; bases outside the gene matches: 6. CDR3 bases read: TGTGCCAGCCGAGCCGGGACAGGGGGCAACTATGGC. Translation: CASRAGTGGNYG. The CDR3 as a whole reads CASRAGTGGNYGYTF.

About this clone itself: The CDR3 extends 3 residues past the end of the read, so its final part is completed from the germline J gene. The chain joins TRBV11-3 to TRBJ2-1; TRBD2 matches 9 bases. This CDR3 has 15 residues. Germline CDR1 reads SGHNT; CDR2 reads YENEEA. The junction had 2 bases not matched to a gene; V was cut back by 2 bases and J by 3 bases. The CDR3 DNA, read in part, is TGTGCCAGCAGCTTAAGGACTAGCGACTACAATGAG. Translating it yields CASSLRTSDYNE. The full CDR3 protein reads CASSLRTSDYNEQFF.

For this clone: The CDR3 goes on 3 residues after the read ends, and that part is filled in from the germline J gene. The chain links TRBV6-4 to TRBJ2-3, with D perhaps assigned TRBD1 or TRBD2 (5 bases each). From germline, CDR1 is MRHNA and CDR2 SNTAGT. Trimming removed 0 bases from V and 1 base from J, with 8 bases in between. This CDR3 contains 15 residues. The DNA read from the CDR3 is TGTGCCAGCAGTGACTCTAGGGGAGGCACAGATACG. Translation: CASSDSRGGTDT. Given in full, the CDR3 is CASSDSRGGTDTQYF.

This clone appeared a few times. The read finishes 3 residues shy of the CDR3 end, and the germline J gene is used to complete it. The V and J genes are TRBV20-1 and TRBJ1-5, with 7 nucleotides matching TRBD1. The trim removed 5 bases at V and 1 base at J, leaving 8 bases unmatched. The CDR3 extends over 15 amino acids. Germline-derived CDR1 and CDR2 are DFQATT and SNEGSKA (reference sequence). CDR3 bases read: TGCAGTGCTCGGAGACAGGGCCGCAGCAATCAGCCC. Amino acid sequence: CSARRQGRSNQP. The whole CDR3 sequence is CSARRQGRSNQPQHF.

At least ten counts were recorded for this clone. The CDR3 is cut off 3 residues early in the read; its end comes from the germline J gene. This rearrangement joins TRBV9 to TRBJ2-7; possible D gene TRBD1, 5 bases. The CDR3 is 14 amino acids. V lost 0 bases and J lost 5, with 12 bases in between. Germline loops: CDR1 SGDLS, CDR2 YYNGEE. The part of the CDR3 DNA that was read is TGTGCCAGCAGCGTAGTTGGCCAGGGCCACGAG. It encodes CASSVVGQGHE. The entire CDR3 protein reads CASSVVGQGHEQYF.

This clone showed up many times. Read data end 3 residues before the CDR3 end; the end is taken from the germline J gene. The chain employs TRBV7-2 and TRBJ1-4, with TRBD1 identical over 8 bases. The germline gives CDR1 SGHTA, CDR2 FQGNSA. CDR3 size: 15 residues. J gave up 7 bases and V 5 bases, and 9 bases lay outside the gene matches. CDR3 bases read: TGTGCCAGCAGCCCCGGGACAGGCACAACTGAAAAA. Its translation is CASSPGTGTTEK. The entire CDR3 protein is CASSPGTGTTEKLFF.

In the case of this clone: The CDR3 end falls 3 residues outside the read, so it is completed with the germline J gene. This rearrangement joins TRBV18 to TRBJ1-4; D gene ambiguous. Germline V gene lookup returns CDR1 KGHSH and CDR2 LQKENI. Trimming took 4 bases from V and 3 from J, leaving 15 bases between them. The CDR3 extends over 16 amino acids. Incomplete CDR3 DNA: TGTGCCAGCTCACGTACGGTCGAGGGTTCTAATGAAAAA. Its protein is CASSRTVEGSNEK. The whole CDR3 protein is CASSRTVEGSNEKLFF.

The sample holds a few counts of this clone. Coverage ceases 3 residues before the CDR3 finishes, and the germline J gene fills in the end. The V gene is TRBV6-2 or TRBV6-3, the J gene TRBJ2-5; 7 bases are shared with TRBD2. CDR1 is MNHEY and CDR2 is SVGEGT in the germline V gene. V was clipped by 4 bases and J by 1 base; unmatched bases: 9. This CDR3 is built from 16 residues. CDR3 loop: CASSWGLGGVQETQYF. The part of the CDR3 DNA that was read is TGTGCCAGCAGTTGGGGTCTGGGAGGGGTCCAAGAGACC.

This clone occurred many times. The read is 3 residues too short to cover the CDR3 end, so that end is filled in from the germline J gene. The gene calls are TRBV28 and TRBJ2-1; D is unresolved. Trimming took off 2 bases at V and 0 bases at J, with 8 bases between the two ends. CDR3 length: 15 amino acids. The V gene's germline CDR1 is MDHEN and CDR2 SYDVKM. The sequenced CDR3 bases are TGTGCCAGCAGTTTAGAAGTCAGCTCCTACAATGAG. The encoded protein is CASSLEVSSYNE. The entire CDR3 protein is CASSLEVSSYNEQFF.

This clone was seen ten or more times. The read finishes 3 residues shy of the CDR3 end, and the germline J gene is used to complete it. The chain couples TRBV6-2 or TRBV6-3 to TRBJ1-1, with D maybe TRBD1 (6 bases). V was trimmed by 6 bases and J by 2 bases, leaving 22 bases between them. Germline V gene sequence: CDR1 MNHEY, CDR2 SVGEGT. The CDR3 loop spans 17 amino acids. The chain's CDR3 is CASRLHDRRRLNTEAFF. Partial CDR3 DNA: TGTGCCAGCAGACTCCACGACAGGCGTAGGCTTAACACTGAA.

This clone was counted ten times or more. The read terminates 3 residues ahead of where the CDR3 ends, so the germline J gene completes it. The chain joins TRBV20-1 to TRBJ2-3; 13 positions match TRBD2. After removal of 6 bases from V and 4 bases from J, the junction contained 4 bases not matched to a gene. CDR1 and CDR2 (germline): DFQATT, SNEGSKA (reference sequence). CDR3 length: 14 residues. This chain's CDR3 is CSAWTSGSADTQYF. The part of the CDR3 DNA that was read is TGCAGTGCATGGACTAGCGGGAGCGCAGATACG.

Remarks on this clone: Read sequence stops 3 residues before the CDR3 end, and the germline J gene provides the missing end. The chain joins TRBV7-9 to TRBJ2-2, with D maybe TRBD1 (5 bases). Germline V gene data show CDR1 as SEHNR and CDR2 as FQNEAQ (reference sequence). Between the trimmed V and J ends, which lost 10 bases and 1 base, there was a span of 10 bases. This CDR3 spans 13 amino acids. The CDR3 loop reads CAISQGNTGELFF. CDR3 DNA (partial): TGTGCCATTTCCCAGGGGAACACCGGGGAG. Variable domain in full (rest from reference TRBV7-9 and TRBJ2-2): DTGVSQNPRHKITKRGQNVTFRCDPISEHNRLYWYRQTLGQGPEFLTYFQNEAQLEKSRLLSDRFSAERPKGSFSTLEIQRTEQGDSAMYLCAISQGNTGELFFGEGSRLTVL.

About this clone: The missing CDR3 end, 3 residues past where the read stops, is filled in from the germline J gene. The chain is built from TRBV18 and TRBJ2-7, with TRBD2 matching over 8 bases. Germline CDR1 KGHSH, CDR2 LQKENI. With 3 bases clipped from V and 0 bases from J, the junction kept 19 bases outside the gene matches. This CDR3 comprises 20 residues. CDR3 bases read: TGTGCCAGCTCACCCCTTTTATCTAGCGGGCCATCACCGAGCTCCTACGAG. This codes for CASSPLLSSGPSPSSYE. The whole CDR3 protein is CASSPLLSSGPSPSSYEQYF.

This clone appeared many times. The read is 3 residues too short to cover the CDR3 end, so that end is filled in from the germline J gene. The genes are TRBV10-3 and TRBJ1-3; D is uncertain. There are 15 residues in the CDR3. CDR1 ENHRY and CDR2 SYGVKD come from the germline V gene. V shed 3 bases and J shed 0 bases, with 9 bases lying between them. The sequenced part of the CDR3 DNA is TGTGCCATCAGTGATGCTGACTACTCTGGAAACACC. This translates into CAISDADYSGNT. In full, the CDR3 reads CAISDADYSGNTIYF.

Concerning this clone itself: The missing CDR3 end, 3 residues past where the read stops, is filled in from the germline J gene. The V call is TRBV7-8, the J call TRBJ1-5; no firm D call. V was trimmed by 1 base and J by 6 bases, leaving 16 bases between them. The length of the CDR3 is 16 residues. Per germline, CDR1 SGHVS and CDR2 FQNEAQ. CDR3 sequence: CASSLGSSVVGQPQHF. CDR3 DNA, as far as it was read: TGTGCCAGCAGCTTAGGGTCGAGCGTGGTTGGTCAGCCC.

About this clone: The read finishes 3 residues shy of the CDR3 end, and the germline J gene is used to complete it. The genes are TRBV5-1 and TRBJ2-5; the D gene is possibly TRBD1 (5 bases). The length of the CDR3 is 15 residues. The V gene's germline CDR1 is SGHRS and CDR2 YFSETQ. V dropped 3 bases and J dropped 1 base, with 13 bases sitting between them. CDR3 region: CASSYGQGSQETQYF. The part of the CDR3 DNA that was read is TGCGCCAGCAGCTACGGTCAGGGCTCCCAAGAGACC.

This clone showed up many times. The read halts 3 residues ahead of the CDR3 end, with the missing end drawn from the germline J gene. V and J are TRBV12-3 or TRBV12-4 and TRBJ2-1, with TRBD1 identical over 7 bases. Unmatched junction bases numbered 16, after V lost 7 bases and J lost 7 bases. The CDR3 has 16 residues. Incomplete CDR3 DNA: TGTGCCAGCACCTTATCCGGGACAGTCCCTAAAAATGAG. It encodes CASTLSGTVPKNE. The full-length CDR3 reads as CASTLSGTVPKNEQFF.

This clone is labeled as medium-sized. The CDR3 is cut off 3 residues early in the read; its end comes from the germline J gene. The chain combines TRBV20-1 with TRBJ2-1; 9 positions match TRBD2. Germline CDR1 and CDR2: DFQATT and SNEGSKA (reference sequence). V lost 5 bases to trimming and J lost 3 bases; unmatched junction nucleotides: 8. The CDR3 sequence is 15 residues long. The CDR3 loop is CSAGPSSGDYNEQFF. The part of the CDR3 DNA that was read is TGCAGTGCTGGTCCTTCTAGCGGGGACTACAATGAG.

This clone occurred many times. The CDR3 is cut off 3 residues early in the read; its end comes from the germline J gene. The chain recombines TRBV6-1 with TRBJ1-6; 7 positions agree with TRBD1. Germline loops: CDR1 MNHNS, CDR2 SASEGT. The V segment lost 6 bases and the J segment 0 bases; nucleotides outside the gene matches: 8. The length of the CDR3 is 17 residues. This chain's CDR3 is CASRETGARSYNSPLHF. The CDR3 DNA, read in part, is TGTGCCAGCAGAGAAACAGGGGCCCGCTCCTATAATTCACCC.

This clone was counted a few times. The read terminates 3 residues ahead of where the CDR3 ends, so the germline J gene completes it. The genes are TRBV6-1 and TRBJ1-2; D uncertain. The germline V gene has CDR1 MNHNS and CDR2 SASEGT. The V end was cut by 2 bases, the J end by 4 bases, with 5 bases between. CDR3 length: 12 amino acids. The sequenced part of the CDR3 DNA is TGTGCCAGCAGTGAAACAGTCTATGGC. This sequence encodes CASSETVYG. The entire CDR3 is CASSETVYGYTF.

Remarks on this clone: Read sequence stops 3 residues before the CDR3 end, and the germline J gene provides the missing end. This sequence joins TRBV7-2 and TRBJ1-5; D is ambiguous. With 3 bases removed from V and 7 bases from J, the gap between germline ends came to 13 bases. CDR3 length equals 14 residues. The V gene's germline CDR1 is SGHTA and CDR2 FQGNSA. The part of the CDR3 DNA that was read is TGTGCCAGCAGCTTTGGGCAGGTCGGCCAGCCC. Amino acids: CASSFGQVGQP. From start to end, the CDR3 is CASSFGQVGQPQHF.